This T cell receptor (beta chain) stems from a study of human T cells and chemical hapten exposure. Study as a whole: Upper-back patches of 0.01% DPC were read at 6 days.

This clonotype was detected a few times. Its matching antigen is unknown. Separate cDNA molecules received unique molecular identifiers, which the library attached to them. TCRdb re-derived calls from the RACE reads in MiXCR, one entry per CDR3 protein. The sample has 97,000 or so distinct CDR3 sequences; 25% to 30% are singletons. The sample's time point: patch test 3, about 24 weeks after DPC sensitization. Treatment meaning: therapeutic diphenylcyclopropenone sensitization with weekly scalp DPC. Those who donated were patients with alopecia, 18 to 70 years of age, and suitable for DPC. V shed 6 bases and J shed 5 bases, with 7 bases lying between them. The CDR3 covers 11 residues. Germline CDR1 is MDHEN and CDR2 is SYDVKM. Study observations and caveats: Alopecia affected the donors, so their immune response may differ from healthy people's.

This rearrangement joins TRBV28 to TRBJ2-5, with D perhaps matching TRBD1 (5 bases). The sequence derives from a man aged 40-49 years with alopecia areata. Some clones in this sample may be carry-over from other donors' samples. The specimen was whole blood, collected in connection with sensitization to the hapten diphenylcyclopropenone (DPC). The CDR3 is CASRQGETQYF. The CDR3 DNA reads as TGTGCCAGCAGGCAGGGCGAGACCCAGTACTTC.